The present T cell receptor (beta chain) was sequenced within a study of T cells in tumors after PD-1 blockade. V was pared by 2 bases and J by 5 bases, with 6 bases of the junction left unmatched. The CDR3 contains 15 residues. CDR1 is KGHSH, CDR2 LQKENI, per germline. The data were produced by immunoSEQ multiplex PCR, yet TCRdb's version contains in-frame clones alone and is incomplete. The sample shows about 33,000 clones, around four fifths of them seen only once. The sequencing used PBMCs, collected before anti-PD-1 treatment. The TCR originated in a human donor with basal cell carcinoma. This chain connects TRBV18 to TRBJ2-3, with 8 bases aligning to TRBD1. Here the CDR3 reads CASSPTAGTGDTQYF. The CDR3 DNA reads as TGTGCCAGCTCACCAACGGCAGGGACAGGAGATACGCAGTATTTT.